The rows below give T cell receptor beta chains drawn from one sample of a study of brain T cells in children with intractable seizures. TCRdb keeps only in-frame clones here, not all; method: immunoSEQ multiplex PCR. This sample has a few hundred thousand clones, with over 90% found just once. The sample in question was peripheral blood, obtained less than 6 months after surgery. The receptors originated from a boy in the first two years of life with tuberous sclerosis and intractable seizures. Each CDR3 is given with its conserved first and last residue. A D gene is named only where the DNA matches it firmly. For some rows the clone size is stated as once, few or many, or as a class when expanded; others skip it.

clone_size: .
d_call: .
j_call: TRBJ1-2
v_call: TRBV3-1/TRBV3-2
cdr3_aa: CASSYDQGTLYGYTF
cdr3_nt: TGTGCCAGCAGCTACGATCAGGGGACCCTCTATGGCTACACCTTC

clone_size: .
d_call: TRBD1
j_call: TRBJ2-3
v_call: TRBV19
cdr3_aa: CASTRDRGGDTQYF
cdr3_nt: TGTGCCAGTACCCGGGACAGGGGAGGGGATACGCAGTATTTT

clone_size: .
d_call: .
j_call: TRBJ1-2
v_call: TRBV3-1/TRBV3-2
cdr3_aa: CASSPNRRGLYGYTF
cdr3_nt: TGTGCCAGCAGCCCCAATCGACGGGGGTTATATGGCTACACCTTC

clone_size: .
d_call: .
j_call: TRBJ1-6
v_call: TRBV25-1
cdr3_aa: CASSSGSGSPLHF
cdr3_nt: TGTGCCAGCTCTTCCGGGAGCGGGTCACCCCTCCACTTT

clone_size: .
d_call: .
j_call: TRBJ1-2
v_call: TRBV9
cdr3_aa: CASSAGNDGYTF
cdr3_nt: TGTGCCAGCAGCGCAGGGAACGATGGCTACACCTTC

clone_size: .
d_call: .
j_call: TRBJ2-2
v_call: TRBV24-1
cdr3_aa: CATSAPRGGANTGELFF
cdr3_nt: TGTGCCACCAGTGCCCCGCGTGGCGGCGCGAACACCGGGGAGCTGTTTTTT

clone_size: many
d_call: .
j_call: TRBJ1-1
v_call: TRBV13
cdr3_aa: CASKGWNTEAFF
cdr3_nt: TGTGCCAGCAAGGGGTGGAACACTGAAGCTTTCTTT

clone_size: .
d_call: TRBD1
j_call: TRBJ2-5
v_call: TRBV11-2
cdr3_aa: CASSFTGGDMETQYF
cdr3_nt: TGTGCCAGCAGCTTCACAGGGGGAGATATGGAGACCCAGTACTTC

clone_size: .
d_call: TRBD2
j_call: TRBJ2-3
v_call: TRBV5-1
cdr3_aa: CASSLAWGTSGGTDTQYF
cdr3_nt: TGCGCCAGCAGCTTGGCCTGGGGAACTAGCGGGGGCACAGATACGCAGTATTTT

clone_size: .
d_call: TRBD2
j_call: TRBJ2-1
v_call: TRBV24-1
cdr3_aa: CATSDPASGGPYNEQFF
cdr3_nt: TGTGCCACCAGTGACCCAGCTAGCGGGGGGCCTTACAATGAGCAGTTCTTC

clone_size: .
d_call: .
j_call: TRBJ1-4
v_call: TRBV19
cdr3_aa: CASSMEGFYEKLFF
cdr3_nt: TGTGCCAGTAGTATGGAAGGATTTTACGAAAAACTGTTTTTT

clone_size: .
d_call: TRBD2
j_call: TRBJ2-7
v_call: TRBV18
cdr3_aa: CASSTIWGGRDEQYF
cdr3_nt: TGTGCCAGCTCGACTATTTGGGGGGGACGGGACGAGCAGTACTTC

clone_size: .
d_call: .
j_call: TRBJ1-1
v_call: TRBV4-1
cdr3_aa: CASSQSRTEAFF
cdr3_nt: TGCGCCAGCAGCCAATCCCGTACTGAAGCTTTCTTT

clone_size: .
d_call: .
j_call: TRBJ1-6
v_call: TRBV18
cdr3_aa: CASSLESPRYNSPLHF
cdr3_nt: TGTGCCAGCTCACTGGAGAGCCCTCGCTATAATTCACCCCTCCACTTT

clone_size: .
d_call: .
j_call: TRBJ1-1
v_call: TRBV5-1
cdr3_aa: CASRLLPTGNTEAFF
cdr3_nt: TGCGCCAGCAGATTGCTGCCAACGGGAAACACTGAAGCTTTCTTT

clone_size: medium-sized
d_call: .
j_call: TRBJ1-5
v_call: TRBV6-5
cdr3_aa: CASRNAPGYEHF
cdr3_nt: TGTGCCAGCAGAAATGCCCCGGGATACGAGCATTTT

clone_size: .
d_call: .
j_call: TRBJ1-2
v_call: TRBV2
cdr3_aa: CASSNTESYGYTF
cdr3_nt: TGTGCCAGCAGTAATACAGAGTCCTATGGCTACACCTTC

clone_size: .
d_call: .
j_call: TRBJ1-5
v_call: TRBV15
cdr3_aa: CATSRGVQPQHF
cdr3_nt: TGTGCCACCAGCAGAGGGGTTCAGCCCCAGCATTTT

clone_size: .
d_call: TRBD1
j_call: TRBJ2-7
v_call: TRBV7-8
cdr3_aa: CASSQGTGGYEQYF
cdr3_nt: TGTGCCAGCAGCCAAGGGACAGGGGGCTACGAGCAGTACTTC

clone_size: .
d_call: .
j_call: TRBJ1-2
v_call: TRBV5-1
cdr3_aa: CASSLEGGSGYGYTF
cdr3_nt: TGCGCCAGCAGCTTGGAGGGGGGAAGTGGCTATGGCTACACCTTC

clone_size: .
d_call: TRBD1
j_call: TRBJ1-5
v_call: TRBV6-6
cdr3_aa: CASSYTGGINQPQHF
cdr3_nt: TGTGCCAGCAGTTACACAGGGGGAATTAATCAGCCCCAGCATTTT

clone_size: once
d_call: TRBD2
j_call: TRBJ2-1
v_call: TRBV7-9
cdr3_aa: CASSWGLAIYNEQFF
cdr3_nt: TGTGCCAGCAGCTGGGGACTAGCGATCTACAATGAGCAGTTCTTC